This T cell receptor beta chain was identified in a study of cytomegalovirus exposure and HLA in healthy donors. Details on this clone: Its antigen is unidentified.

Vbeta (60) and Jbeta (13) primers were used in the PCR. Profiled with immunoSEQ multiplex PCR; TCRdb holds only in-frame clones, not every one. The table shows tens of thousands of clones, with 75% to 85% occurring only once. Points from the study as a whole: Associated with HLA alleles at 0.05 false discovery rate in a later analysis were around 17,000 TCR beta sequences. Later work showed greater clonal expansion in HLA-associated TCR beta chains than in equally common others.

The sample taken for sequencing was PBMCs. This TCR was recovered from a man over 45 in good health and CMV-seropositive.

DNA of the CDR3: TGTGCCAGCAGCTTATTTTCGGACTCGCCCTACAATGAGCAGTTCTTC. Its protein product is CASSLFSDSPYNEQFF. The rearrangement links TRBV7-9 to TRBJ2-1; perhaps TRBD2 as D (5 bases). The CDR3 is 16 residues long. The germline V and J ends were trimmed by 2 bases and 2 bases, with 13 bases remaining between them. Germline loops: CDR1 SEHNR, CDR2 FQNEAQ (reference sequence).